This T cell receptor (beta chain) is drawn from a study of shared clonotypes between healthy human individuals. Naive CD8 cells lacked CD45RO and underwent positive selection for CCR7, leaving out terminally differentiated effector memory CD45RA+ cells. A note on this clone: Its antigen is as yet unknown. At the DNA level, this CDR3 is encoded by other sequences in the same sample as well.

Study outcomes and limitations: For sorted subsets, rarefaction showed incomplete sequencing despite large depth. It was the non-shared clonotypes that had lower generation probabilities than clonotypes shared by all four donors.

Replicate PCRs for sorted subsets used around 200 ng DNA; this equaled tens of thousands of T cell genomes. TCRdb's table, derived via immunoSEQ multiplex PCR, lists solely in-frame clones and lacks some. The sample records just over 2,000,000 clones, approximately 94% being singletons. CDR1 MNHNY and CDR2 SVGAGI come from the germline V gene (reference sequence). This CDR3 has 11 residues. Trimming took off 0 bases at V and 7 bases at J, with 4 bases between the two ends. The chain uses TRBV6-6 and TRBJ2-7; no clear D. The source is a man aged 18 to 30 in good health. The specimen sequenced was naive CD8+ T cells sorted from blood. The CDR3 DNA reads as TGTGCCAGCAGTTACTCGGGTGAGCAGTACTTC. Protein: CASSYSGEQYF.